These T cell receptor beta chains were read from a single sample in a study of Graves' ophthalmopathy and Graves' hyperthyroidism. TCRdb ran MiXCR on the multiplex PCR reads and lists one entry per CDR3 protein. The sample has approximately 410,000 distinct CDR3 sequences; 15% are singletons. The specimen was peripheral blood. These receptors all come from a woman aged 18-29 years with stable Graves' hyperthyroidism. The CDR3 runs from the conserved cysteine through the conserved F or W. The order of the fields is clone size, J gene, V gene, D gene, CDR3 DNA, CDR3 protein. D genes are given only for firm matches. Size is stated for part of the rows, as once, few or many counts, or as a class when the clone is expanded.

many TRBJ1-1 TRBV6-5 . TGTGCCAGCAGTCCCAGGGGAGTGAACACTGAAGCTTTCTTT CASSPRGVNTEAFF
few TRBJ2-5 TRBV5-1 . TGCGCCAGCAGTATTGGCAGATCAGGGCAAGAGACCCAGTACTTC CASSIGRSGQETQYF
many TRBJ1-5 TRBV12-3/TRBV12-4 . TGTGCCAGCAGTTTAGAGTGGGGTCAGCCCCAGCATTTT CASSLEWGQPQHF
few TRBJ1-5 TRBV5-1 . TGCGCCAGCAGCTTGGCCCCCGGGAACAATCAGCCCCAGCATTTT CASSLAPGNNQPQHF
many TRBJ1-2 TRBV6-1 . TGTGCCAGCAGTGAAGCGCCGACAGACTATGGCTACACCTTC CASSEAPTDYGYTF
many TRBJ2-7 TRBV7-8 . TGTGCCAGCAGCTCGCCGGGACCAGGACCCTACGAGCAGTACTTC CASSSPGPGPYEQYF
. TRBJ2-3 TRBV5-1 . TGCGCCAGCAGCTTCCATTCGGGGCCTAGCACAGATACGCAGTATTTT CASSFHSGPSTDTQYF
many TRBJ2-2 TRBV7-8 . TGTGCCAGCCTAGGGGAGGGGGTGGTCACCGGGGAGCTGTTTTTT CASLGEGVVTGELFF
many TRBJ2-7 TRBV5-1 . TGCGCCAGCAGCTTGGAGAGTGGGGACTACGAGCAGTACTTC CASSLESGDYEQYF
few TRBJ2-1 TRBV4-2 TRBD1 TGTGCCAGCAGCCAAGGAATGAGACAGGGCGGCCATGAGCAGTTCTTC CASSQGMRQGGHEQFF
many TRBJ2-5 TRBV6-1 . TGTGCCAGCAGTCCTTCTACCGGGACCCAAGAGACCCAGTACTTC CASSPSTGTQETQYF
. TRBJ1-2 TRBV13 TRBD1 TGTGCCAGCAGCCCCCTCATAGCCATCCGGGACAGCATATCTCTAGGCTATGGCTACACCTTC CASSPLIAIRDSISLGYGYTF
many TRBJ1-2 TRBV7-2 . TGTGCCAGCAGCTCGCCTGCTAACTATGGCTACACCTTC CASSSPANYGYTF
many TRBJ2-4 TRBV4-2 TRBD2 TGTGCCAGCAGCCTAGAACTAGCGGGGAAAAACATTCAGTACTTC CASSLELAGKNIQYF
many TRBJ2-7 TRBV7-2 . TGTGCCAGCAGCCAGCTCTTTTACGAGCAGTACTTC CASSQLFYEQYF
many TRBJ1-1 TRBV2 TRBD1 TGTGCCAGCAGTGTTACAGGGACAGGCCGGATGAACACTGAAGCTTTCTTT CASSVTGTGRMNTEAFF
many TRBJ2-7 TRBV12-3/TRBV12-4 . TGTGCCAGCAGTTTAGCAGAAGATTCGTCCGAGCAGTACTTC CASSLAEDSSEQYF
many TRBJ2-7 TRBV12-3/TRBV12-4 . TGTGCCAGCAGCTATTACTCGGGGTCCTACGAGCAGTACTTC CASSYYSGSYEQYF
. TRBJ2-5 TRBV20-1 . TGCAGTGCTAGAGATTGGCAGCGGGTACAAGAGACCCAGTACTTC CSARDWQRVQETQYF
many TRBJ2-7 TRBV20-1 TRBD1 TGCAGTGCCAATCCGACAGGGGGCGCCTACGAGCAGTACTTC CSANPTGGAYEQYF
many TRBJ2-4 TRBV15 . TGTGCCACCAGCAGAGACAGGATGGGGGACATTCAGTACTTC CATSRDRMGDIQYF
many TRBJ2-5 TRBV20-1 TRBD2 TGCAGTGCTATAGGGACTAAACAAGAGACCCAGTACTTC CSAIGTKQETQYF
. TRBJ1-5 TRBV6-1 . TGTGCCAGCAGTGAGTGGGATAGCAATCAGCCCCAGCATTTT CASSEWDSNQPQHF
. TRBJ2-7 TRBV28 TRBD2 TGTGCCACCACGGGGGGTCCCTACGAGCAGTACTTC CATTGGPYEQYF
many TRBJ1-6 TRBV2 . TGTGCCAGCAGTGAAGGTGCCGCTTCGCTCCACTTT CASSEGAASLHF
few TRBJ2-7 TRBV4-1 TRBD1 TGCGCCAGCAGCCGCGGGACAGGAAAATACTACGAGCAGTACTTC CASSRGTGKYYEQYF
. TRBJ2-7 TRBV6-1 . TGTGCCAGCAGTGCCCCGGGACGGCCCTCCTACGAGCAGTACTTC CASSAPGRPSYEQYF
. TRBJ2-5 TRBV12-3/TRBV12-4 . TGTGCCAGCAGCCCCTCGGAGAAAGAGACCCAGTACTTC CASSPSEKETQYF
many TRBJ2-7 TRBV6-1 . TGTGCCAGCATCACACCCCCGTGGGGCCCCTACGAGCAGTACTTC CASITPPWGPYEQYF
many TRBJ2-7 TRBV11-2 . TGTGCCAGCAGCTTAAGGGACATGCCCTACGAGCAGTACTTC CASSLRDMPYEQYF
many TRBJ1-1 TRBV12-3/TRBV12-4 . TGTGCCAGCAGTTTAGTCTGGGAGAACACTGAAGCTTTCTTT CASSLVWENTEAFF
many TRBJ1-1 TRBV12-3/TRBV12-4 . TGTGCCAGCAGTTCTACCCGGGGCACTGAAGCTTTCTTT CASSSTRGTEAFF
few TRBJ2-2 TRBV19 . TGTGCCAGTAGTACGGGGCGGGGGCTCATCCCCGGGGAGCTGTTTTTT CASSTGRGLIPGELFF
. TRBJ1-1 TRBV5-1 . TGCGCCAGCAATACCGGGCCCGGGTCTGAAGCTTTCTTT CASNTGPGSEAFF
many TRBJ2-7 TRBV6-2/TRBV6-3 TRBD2 TGTGCCAGCAGTTACCTCAGCGGGGGGCTCTCCTACGAGCAGTACTTC CASSYLSGGLSYEQYF
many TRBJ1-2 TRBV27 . TGTGCCAGCCGCAATCCGGGGCAGGGCCCTAACTATGGCTACACCTTC CASRNPGQGPNYGYTF
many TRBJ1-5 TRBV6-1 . TGTGCCAGCAGCCCGGTCCTGGGAGGAAACCTCAATCAGCCCCAGCATTTT CASSPVLGGNLNQPQHF
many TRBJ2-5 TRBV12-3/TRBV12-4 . TGTGCCAGCAGGACGGACTACCAAGAGACCCAGTACTTC CASRTDYQETQYF
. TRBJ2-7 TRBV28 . TGTGCCAGCAGTCTCCCCTCGGGGCTGGGCGAGCAGTACTTC CASSLPSGLGEQYF
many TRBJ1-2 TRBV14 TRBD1 TGTGCCAGCAGCCACGTTGACAGGGGTCATTTCTATGGCTACACCTTC CASSHVDRGHFYGYTF
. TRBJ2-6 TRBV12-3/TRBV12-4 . TGTGCCAGCAGCATCAACTCTGGGGCCAACGTCCTGACTTTC CASSINSGANVLTF
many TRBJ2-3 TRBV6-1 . TGTGCCAGCAGTGTAGGAGTAGGTACCACAGATACGCAGTATTTT CASSVGVGTTDTQYF